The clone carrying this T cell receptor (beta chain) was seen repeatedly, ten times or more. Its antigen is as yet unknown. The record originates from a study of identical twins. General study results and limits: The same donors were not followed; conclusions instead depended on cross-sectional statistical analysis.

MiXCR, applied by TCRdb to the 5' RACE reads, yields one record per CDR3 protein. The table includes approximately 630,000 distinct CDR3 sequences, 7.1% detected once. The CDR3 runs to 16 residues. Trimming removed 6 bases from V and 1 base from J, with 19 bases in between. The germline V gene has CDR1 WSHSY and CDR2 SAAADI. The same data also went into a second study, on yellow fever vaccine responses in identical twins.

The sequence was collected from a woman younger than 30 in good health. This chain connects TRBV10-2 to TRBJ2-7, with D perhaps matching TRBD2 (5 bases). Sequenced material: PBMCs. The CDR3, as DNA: TGCGCCAGCAGGCCCCCTACTAGGGCGGGTTCCTACGAGCAGTACTTC. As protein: CASRPPTRAGSYEQYF.